Detailed here is one T cell receptor beta chain. Trimming left V 0 bases short and J 0 bases short, with 7 bases between. Germline V gives CDR1 SGHRS, CDR2 YFSETQ. The CDR3 has 14 amino acids. The data were obtained in a study of blood T cell repertoires in COVID-19. Study as a whole: COVID-19 samples from acute and convalescent phases originated in the United States, Italy and Spain. From T cells, B-cell-depleted T cells, or PBMCs came the material, which was cDNA or gDNA.

Enrolled during active infection, Seattle patients were then followed longitudinally. As processed by the authors: Researchers report that nucleated cell counts were estimated from reference gene primer amplification. Libraries were prepared by immunoSEQ multiplex PCR; TCRdb keeps only in-frame clonotypes and omits some of them. That table gives V, J and clone size, and the DNA gave D and trimming. The sample lists some 110,000 clones, 60% to 80% occurring once. The sample was peripheral blood. The TCR originated in a man aged 80 or over with COVID-19, enrolled during active disease. The J gene is TRBJ2-7, the V gene TRBV5-1, with D possibly TRBD1 on 6 matching bases. The CDR3 DNA is TGCGCCAGCAGCTTGGAGGGGGACTCCTACGAGCAGTACTTC. It specifies CASSLEGDSYEQYF. Full variable domain (rest looked up from reference TRBV5-1 and TRBJ2-7): KAGVTQTPRYLIKTRGQQVTLSCSPISGHRSVSWYQQTPGQGLQFLFEYFSETQRNKGNFPGRFSGRQFSNSRSEMNVSTLELGDSALYLCASSLEGDSYEQYFGPGTRLTVT.